Detailed here is one T cell receptor (beta chain). This specimen belongs to a study of blood T cell repertoires in COVID-19. At the level of the study: Researchers got acute and convalescent COVID-19 samples from the United States, Italy and Spain. T cells, B-cell-depleted T cells, or PBMCs supplied cDNA or gDNA.

Germline CDR1 and CDR2: SGHTA and FQGNSA. The J segment lost 2 bases and the V segment lost 1 base, leaving 2 bases of the junction unmatched. This CDR3 has 17 amino acids. Per the authors' pipeline: Nucleated cell counts were estimated from reference gene primer amplification. Using immunoSEQ multiplex PCR, the repertoire was profiled, and TCRdb retains in-frame clones only, with some absent. D and trimming come from the DNA, and the V and J calls and clone size come from that table. The table shows about 51,000 clones, with around 90% occurring only once. The source material was peripheral blood. The TCR originated in a man aged 45 to 65 with acute or convalescent COVID-19. This chain connects TRBV7-2 to TRBJ2-3, with 14 positions matching TRBD2. This chain's CDR3 is CASSLGGLAGATDTQYF. Written as DNA, the CDR3 is TGTGCCAGCAGCTTAGGGGGACTAGCGGGGGCCACAGATACGCAGTATTTT.